Reported below is one T cell receptor (beta chain). TCRdb's copy holds only in-frame clones and misses some; the assay was immunoSEQ multiplex PCR. The sample contains approximately 170,000 clones, around nine tenths of which appear only once. This sample was taken from a study of cytotoxic CD8 clonotypes in ibrutinib-treated CLL. CDR1 MDHEN and CDR2 SYDVKM come from the germline V gene. Trimming pared 6 bases from V and 8 bases from J, leaving 13 bases between. This CDR3 is built from 13 residues. This TCR derives from a human donor with chronic lymphocytic leukemia. The chain couples TRBV28 to TRBJ2-2, with D perhaps assigned TRBD1 or TRBD2 (6 bases each). This specimen was PBMCs, taken at disease progression, from a patient treated with ibrutinib. CDR3 loop: CASRPTGTGELFF. The CDR3 bases are TGTGCCAGCAGACCCACAGGGACTGGGGAGCTGTTTTTT.